Presented here are 27 T cell receptor beta chains from one specimen sequenced in a study of cytomegalovirus exposure and HLA in healthy donors. The PCR ran on 60 Vbeta and 13 Jbeta primers. Assay used: immunoSEQ multiplex PCR; TCRdb lists only in-frame clones, some missing. Of 200,000 to 250,000 clones in the sample, 75% to 90% were seen once. The specimen was PBMCs. The source of these receptors is a woman aged 40 to 50 in good health and CMV-seronegative.

In regard to this clone: Likely a read error: the CDR3 ends without its conserved phenylalanine or tryptophan. The DNA is omitted, as the CDR3 cannot be located on it reliably, and the CDR3 follows TCRdb's listing. The chain links TRBV6-1 to TRBJ1-4; the table names TRBD1, a call not compared with the DNA. The CDR3 has 18 residues if both end residues are counted. CDR1 and CDR2 (germline): MNHNS, SASEGT. CDR3 amino acids: CASSEAVVTTGLAGLKTL.

This clone has only one observation. This sequence joins TRBV7-6 and TRBJ2-2; 10 bases are a match to TRBD2. The V and J ends lost 5 bases and 3 bases, in that order; junction bases with no gene match: 6. Germline-derived CDR1 and CDR2 are SGHVS and FNYEAQ. The length of the CDR3 is 16 residues. CDR3 residues: CASSALAGGDTGELFF. The CDR3 bases are TGTGCCAGCAGCGCATTAGCGGGAGGAGACACCGGGGAGCTGTTTTTT.

The chain uses TRBV6-1 and TRBJ2-1; D is undetermined. Germline loops: CDR1 MNHNS, CDR2 SASEGT. CDR3 length: 12 amino acids. The V and J ends lost 2 bases and 9 bases respectively, with 8 bases between them. The CDR3 DNA sequence: TGTGCCAGCAGTGAAATTATTCCTGAGCAGTTCTTC. Translating it yields CASSEIIPEQFF.

This clone was seen a few times. The chain employs TRBV7-7 and TRBJ2-5, with D possibly TRBD2 on 5 matching bases. Trimming left V 1 base short and J 7 bases short, with 10 bases between. The V gene's germline CDR1 is SSHAT and CDR2 FNYEAQ (reference sequence). The CDR3 consists of 13 residues. The CDR3 DNA follows: TGTGCCAGCAGCTTAGACCAGGCGGGGACCCAGTACTTC. This gives the protein CASSLDQAGTQYF.

This clone appeared once. The chain combines TRBV29-1 with TRBJ2-5; tentative D call: TRBD1 (6 bases). The CDR3 is 14 amino acids. The V gene's germline CDR1 is SQVTM and CDR2 ANQGSEA. Deletions cut 7 bases from V and 5 bases from J, with 20 bases between. The CDR3 spells CSATGHRVRETQYF. CDR3 coding DNA: TGCAGCGCCACGGGACACCGAGTCCGGGAGACCCAGTACTTC.

The chain has TRBV28 and TRBJ1-5; no clear D. V was shortened by 5 bases and J by 9 bases, with 17 bases between the two germline ends. CDR1 and CDR2 from the germline V gene are MDHEN and SYDVKM. CDR3 length: 14 amino acids. The CDR3 loop is CASSPGLGPRPQHF. In DNA, the CDR3 is TGTGCCAGCAGTCCTGGACTGGGCCCCAGGCCCCAGCATTTT.

This clone was counted a single time. The J gene is TRBJ2-7, the V gene TRBV27, with D possibly TRBD1 on 6 matching bases. V shed 5 bases and J shed 2 bases, with 13 bases lying between them. The length of the CDR3 is 14 residues. CDR1 is MNHEY and CDR2 is SMNVEV in the germline V gene (reference sequence). The CDR3 reads CASSPRTVTYEQYF. The DNA for the CDR3 is TGTGCCAGCAGTCCCCGGACAGTCACCTACGAGCAGTACTTC.

CDR3 in amino acids: CASSSDRGRLMNTEAFF. The CDR3 region has the DNA TGTGCCAGCAGCTCTGACAGGGGGCGTCTGATGAACACTGAAGCTTTCTTT. The V and J genes are TRBV11-1 and TRBJ1-1; 10 positions match TRBD1. V gave up 4 bases and J gave up 0 bases; unmatched junction bases: 8. The CDR3 sequence is 17 residues long. In germline, CDR1 is SGHAT, CDR2 FQDESV (reference sequence).

The chain carries TRBV27 and TRBJ2-1, with 8 bases matching TRBD1. This CDR3 region has 14 residues. The V segment lost 3 bases and the J segment 5 bases; nucleotides outside the gene matches: 3. Germline V gene lookup returns CDR1 MNHEY and CDR2 SMNVEV (reference sequence). CDR3 loop: CASSFGTGDNEQFF. CDR3 in DNA: TGTGCCAGCAGTTTTGGGACAGGAGACAATGAGCAGTTCTTC.

The chain employs TRBV11-1 and TRBJ2-5; D may be TRBD2 (5 bases). Germline loops: CDR1 SGHAT, CDR2 FQDESV (reference sequence). V lost 5 bases and J lost 5, with 6 bases in between. CDR3 length: 11 amino acids. CDR3 region: CASSPGETQYF. The CDR3 DNA sequence: TGTGCCAGCAGCCCGGGGGAGACCCAGTACTTC.

CDR3 residues: CASMRLGSNQPQHF. The CDR3 DNA sequence: TGTGCCAGTATGAGGCTCGGAAGCAATCAGCCCCAGCATTTT. V gene TRBV19 combines with J gene TRBJ1-5, with no clear D. Looked up from germline, CDR1 is LNHDA and CDR2 is SQIVND (reference sequence). This CDR3 contains 14 residues. V shed 7 bases and J shed 1 base, with 11 bases lying between them.

The rearrangement joins TRBV19 to TRBJ1-5; 8 nucleotides agree with TRBD1. This CDR3 comprises 15 residues. Looked up from germline, CDR1 is LNHDA and CDR2 is SQIVND (reference sequence). With V trimmed by 6 bases and J by 3 bases, 7 bases remained unmatched. The CDR3 loop is CASRRDRLTNQPQHF. For the CDR3, the DNA is TGTGCCAGTAGGAGGGACAGGTTAACCAATCAGCCCCAGCATTTT. Using reference TRBV19 and TRBJ1-5 for the parts outside the CDR3, the full variable domain is DGGITQSPKYLFRKEGQNVTLSCEQNLNHDAMYWYRQDPGQGLRLIYYSQIVNDFQKGDIAEGYSVSREKKESFPLTVTSAQKNPTAFYLCASRRDRLTNQPQHFGDGTRLSIL.

Only a few counts were recorded for this clone. The V and J genes are TRBV27 and TRBJ2-3; D is possibly TRBD2 (5 bases). V was trimmed by 7 bases and J by 6 bases, leaving 20 bases between them. The CDR3 length is 15 residues. The germline V gene has CDR1 MNHEY and CDR2 SMNVEV (reference sequence). The CDR3 protein is CASKRASRQFDTQYF. DNA of the CDR3: TGTGCCAGCAAGAGGGCCAGCCGTCAGTTCGATACGCAGTATTTT.

The count of this clone is one. The chain links TRBV6-5 to TRBJ1-5; D gene ambiguous. V was pared by 2 bases and J by 10 bases, with 12 bases between. Germline lookup yields CDR1 MNHEY and CDR2 SVGAGI. This CDR3 spans 13 amino acids. DNA for the CDR3: TGTGCCAGCAGTTACAGGGATGGGAGCCCCCAGCATTTT. Protein product: CASSYRDGSPQHF.

The genes are TRBV29-1 and TRBJ2-1; TRBD2 is a possible D gene (6 bases). Germline assignment: CDR1 SQVTM and CDR2 ANQGSEA. The CDR3 has 16 amino acids. Trimming removed 6 bases from V and 3 bases from J, with 21 bases in between. The CDR3 spells CSVGGIGAAFYNEQFF. Here the CDR3 DNA reads TGCAGCGTGGGGGGAATAGGGGCGGCCTTCTACAATGAGCAGTTCTTC.

The chain couples TRBV28 to TRBJ2-5; TRBD2 matches 9 bases. Per germline, CDR1 MDHEN and CDR2 SYDVKM. This CDR3 has 16 amino acids. The ends lost 6 bases at V and 1 base at J; junction bases unmatched: 9. CDR3 in DNA: TGTGCCAGCAGGAGGGAGCTAGCGGGACCCCAAGAGACCCAGTACTTC. Encoded protein: CASRRELAGPQETQYF.

The rearrangement links TRBV9 to TRBJ2-3; 13 bases align to TRBD2. This CDR3 has 21 amino acids. J lost 1 base, V lost 1 base, and 15 bases had no gene match. CDR1 and CDR2 (germline): SGDLS, YYNGEE. The CDR3 DNA reads TGTGCCAGCAGCGTATATTGGACTAGCGGGAGTGGTGATGGGCGCACAGATACGCAGTATTTT. Translated, it gives CASSVYWTSGSGDGRTDTQYF.

The chain employs TRBV13 and TRBJ1-1; unclear D gene. Germline V gives CDR1 PRHDT, CDR2 FYEKMQ (reference sequence). V lost 1 base and J lost 0, with 3 bases in between. This CDR3 region has 13 residues. The DNA of the CDR3 is TGTGCCAGCAGCTTAGCAGTGAACACTGAAGCTTTCTTT. Its protein is CASSLAVNTEAFF.

The V gene is TRBV28, the J gene TRBJ2-7; D is ambiguous. The CDR3 is 12 amino acids. V was shortened by 1 base and J by 3 bases, with 4 bases between the two germline ends. The germline gives CDR1 MDHEN, CDR2 SYDVKM. CDR3 region: CASSLFSYEQYF. The CDR3, as DNA: TGTGCCAGCAGTTTATTTAGCTACGAGCAGTACTTC.

This CDR3 is CASSPGQGRAYEQYF. In nucleotides, the CDR3 is TGTGCCAGTAGTCCGGGACAGGGACGCGCCTACGAGCAGTACTTC. The V gene is TRBV19, the J gene TRBJ2-7, with TRBD1 matching over 9 bases. After removal of 5 bases from V and 2 bases from J, the junction contained 7 bases not matched to a gene. The germline V gene encodes CDR1 LNHDA and CDR2 SQIVND (reference sequence). The CDR3 totals 15 residues.

This chain links TRBV12-1 with TRBJ1-2. TRBV12-1 is designated a pseudogene. The CDR3 sequence is 17 residues long. Here the CDR3 reads CASSLVRTRSLNYGYTF. CDR3 in DNA: TGTGCCAGCAGCCTGGTTAGAACACGGAGCCTAAACTATGGCTACACCTTC.

This clone came up once. The V gene is TRBV27, the J gene TRBJ2-7, with 8 nucleotides matching TRBD1. Germline-derived CDR1 and CDR2 are MNHEY and SMNVEV (reference sequence). The CDR3 contains 13 residues. The ends lost 3 bases at V and 6 bases at J; junction bases unmatched: 4. CDR3 nucleotides: TGTGCCAGCAGTTTTGCAGGGGGCGCCGAGCAGTACTTC. Translated, it gives CASSFAGGAEQYF.

The chain is built from TRBV27 and TRBJ1-6; no reliable D call. The CDR3 length is 14 residues. The germline V gene encodes CDR1 MNHEY and CDR2 SMNVEV (reference sequence). Trimming removed 6 bases at V and 5 bases at J, with 11 bases between. The CDR3 nucleotides read TGTGCCAGCAGAATACAGAATAATAATTCACCCCTCCACTTT. This codes for CASRIQNNNSPLHF.

V usage is TRBV18 and J usage is TRBJ1-5, with 8 bases fitting TRBD1. V shed 6 bases and J 6 bases; nucleotides not matched to a gene: 13. This CDR3 is built from 16 residues. Per germline, CDR1 KGHSH and CDR2 LQKENI. DNA of the CDR3: TGTGCCAGCTCGCCGGCCGGGACAGGAAGCGGTCAGCCCCAGCATTTT. Its protein is CASSPAGTGSGQPQHF. The complete variable domain, with remaining parts taken from reference TRBV18 and TRBJ1-5, reads NAGVMQNPRHLVRRRGQEARLRCSPMKGHSHVYWYRQLPEEGLKFMVYLQKENIIDESGMPKERFSAEFPKEGPSILRIQQVVRGDSAAYFCASSPAGTGSGQPQHFGDGTRLSIL.

The chain is built from TRBV30 and TRBJ2-1; D possibly corresponds to TRBD1 (6 bases). The CDR3 has 13 residues. V lost 4 bases and J lost 0, with 7 bases in between. Looked up from germline, CDR1 is GTSNPN and CDR2 is SVGIG (reference sequence). CDR3 region: CAWIGGSYNEQFF. CDR3 in DNA: TGTGCCTGGATAGGGGGCTCCTACAATGAGCAGTTCTTC.

The table lists this clone with a count of one. J is TRBJ2-7 and V is TRBV7-8; D perhaps matches TRBD2 (6 bases). Trimming cost V 2 bases and J 6 bases, with 17 bases left between them. CDR1 SGHVS and CDR2 FQNEAQ come from the germline V gene. CDR3 length equals 15 residues. The CDR3 protein is CASSLTPGLGLEQYF. CDR3 in DNA: TGTGCCAGCAGCTTAACCCCGGGACTTGGACTCGAGCAGTACTTC.

The chain couples TRBV2 to TRBJ1-5, with D tentatively TRBD1 (6 bases). The germline CDR1 and CDR2 sequences are SNHLY and FYNNEI. CDR3 size: 16 residues. V was trimmed by 8 bases and J by 0 bases, leaving 17 bases between them. In DNA, the CDR3 is TGTGCCAGCGGCCTCGATAGGGGGTATAGCAATCAGCCCCAGCATTTT. Protein: CASGLDRGYSNQPQHF.